This T cell receptor beta chain was recorded in a study of blood T cell repertoires in COVID-19. Study context: Sample material is recorded as cDNA or gDNA derived from T cells, B-cell-depleted T cells, or PBMCs.

Profiling relied on immunoSEQ multiplex PCR, and the TCRdb table lists in-frame clones only, not all of them. The sample shows 95,000 to 100,000 clones, around 79% of them seen only once. A word on this clone: Relative to the germline gene, one junction end is altered; a read error may explain this.

Germline loops: CDR1 SGHRS, CDR2 YFSETQ. The CDR3 is made up of 13 amino acids. This receptor was obtained from an elderly woman with active or convalescent COVID-19. J is TRBJ2-5 and V is TRBV5-1; possibly TRBD1 for D (5 bases). The sequenced material came from peripheral blood. CDR3 DNA sequence: TGTGCCAGCAGCTTCGAAGGGGTAGAGACCCAGTACTTC. This codes for CASSFEGVETQYF.